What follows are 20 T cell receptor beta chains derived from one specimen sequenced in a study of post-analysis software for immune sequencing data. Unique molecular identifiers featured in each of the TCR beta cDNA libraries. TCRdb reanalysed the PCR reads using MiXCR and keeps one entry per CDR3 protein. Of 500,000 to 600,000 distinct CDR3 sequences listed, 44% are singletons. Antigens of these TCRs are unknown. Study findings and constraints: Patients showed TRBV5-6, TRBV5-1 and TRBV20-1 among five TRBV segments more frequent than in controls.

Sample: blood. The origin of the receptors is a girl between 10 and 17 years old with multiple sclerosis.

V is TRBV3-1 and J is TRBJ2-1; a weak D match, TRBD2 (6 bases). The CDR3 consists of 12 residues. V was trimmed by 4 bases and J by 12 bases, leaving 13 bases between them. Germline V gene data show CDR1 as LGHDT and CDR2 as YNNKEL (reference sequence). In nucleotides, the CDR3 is TGTGCCAGCAGCCCTGTCGGGGGAGCGCAGTTCTTC. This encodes CASSPVGGAQFF.

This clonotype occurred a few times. In nucleotides, the CDR3 is TGTGCCAGCAGTCGGCTAGCGGGGGGGGTCAATGAGCAGTTCTTC. It translates to CASSRLAGGVNEQFF. The chain recombines TRBV6-5 with TRBJ2-1, with TRBD2 matching 12 bases. CDR3 length: 15 amino acids. Germline V gives CDR1 MNHEY, CDR2 SVGAGI. The junction had 5 bases not matched to a gene; V was cut back by 5 bases and J by 6 bases.

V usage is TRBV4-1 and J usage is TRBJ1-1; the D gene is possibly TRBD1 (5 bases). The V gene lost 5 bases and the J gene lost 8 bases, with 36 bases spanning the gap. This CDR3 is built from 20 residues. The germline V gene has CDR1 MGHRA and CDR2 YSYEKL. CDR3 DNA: TGCGCCAGCAGCTTCGGGGCCAGGGAAAGCCCTTATAGGAAGAATGAAGAAGCTTTCTTT. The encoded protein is CASSFGARESPYRKNEEAFF.

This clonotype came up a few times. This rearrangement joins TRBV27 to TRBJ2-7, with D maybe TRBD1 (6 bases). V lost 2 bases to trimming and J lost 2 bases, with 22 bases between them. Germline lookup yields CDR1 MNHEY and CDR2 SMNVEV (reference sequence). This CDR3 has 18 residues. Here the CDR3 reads CASSLRGHGLQIPYEQYF. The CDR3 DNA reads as TGTGCCAGCAGTTTAAGGGGACACGGCCTCCAGATTCCCTACGAGCAGTACTTC.

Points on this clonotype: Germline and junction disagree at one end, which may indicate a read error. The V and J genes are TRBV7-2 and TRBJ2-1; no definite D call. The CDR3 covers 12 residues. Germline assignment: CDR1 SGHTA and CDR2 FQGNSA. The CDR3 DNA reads TGTGCCAGCAGCCCCAACTACAGTGAGCAGTTCTTC. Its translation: CASSPNYSEQFF.

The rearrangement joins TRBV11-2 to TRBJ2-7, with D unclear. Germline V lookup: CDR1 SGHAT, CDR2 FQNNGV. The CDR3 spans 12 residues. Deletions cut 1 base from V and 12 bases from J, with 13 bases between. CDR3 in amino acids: CASSLGVGSAYF. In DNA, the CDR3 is TGTGCCAGCAGCTTAGGGGTCGGATCAGCGTACTTC.

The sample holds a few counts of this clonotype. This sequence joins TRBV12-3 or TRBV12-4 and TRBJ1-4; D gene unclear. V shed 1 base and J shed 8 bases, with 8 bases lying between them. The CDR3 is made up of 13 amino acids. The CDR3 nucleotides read TGTGCCAGCAGTTTAGGCGGTGGAGAAAAACTGTTTTTT. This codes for CASSLGGGEKLFF.

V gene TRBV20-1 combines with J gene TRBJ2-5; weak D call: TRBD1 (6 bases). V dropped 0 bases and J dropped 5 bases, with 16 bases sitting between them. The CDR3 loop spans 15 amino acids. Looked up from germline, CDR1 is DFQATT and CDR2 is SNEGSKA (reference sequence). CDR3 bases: TGCAGTGCTAGAGAAGCTAGCCAGGGGAAGGAGACCCAGTACTTC. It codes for CSAREASQGKETQYF.

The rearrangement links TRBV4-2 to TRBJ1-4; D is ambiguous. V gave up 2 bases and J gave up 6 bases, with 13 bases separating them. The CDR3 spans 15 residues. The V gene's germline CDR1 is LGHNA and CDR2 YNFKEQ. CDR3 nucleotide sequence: TGTGCCAGCAGCCAACCCGAGACTAGACATGAAAAACTGTTTTTT. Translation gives CASSQPETRHEKLFF.

This CDR3 reads CASSYTPGYGYTF. The CDR3 nucleotides read TGTGCCAGCAGTTACACCCCAGGCTATGGCTACACCTTC. J is TRBJ1-2 and V is TRBV6-5; D is unclear. CDR1 and CDR2 (germline): MNHEY, SVGAGI. The CDR3 covers 13 residues. V was clipped by 2 bases and J by 4 bases, with 8 bases between them.

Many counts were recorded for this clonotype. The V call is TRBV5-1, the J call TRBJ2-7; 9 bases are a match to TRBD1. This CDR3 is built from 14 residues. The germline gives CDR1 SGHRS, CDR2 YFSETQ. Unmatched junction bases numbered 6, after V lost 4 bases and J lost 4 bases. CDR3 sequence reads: CASSLGGQGYEQYF. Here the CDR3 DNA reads TGCGCCAGCAGCCTCGGGGGACAGGGTTACGAGCAGTACTTC.

CDR3 in amino acids: CASSLQGGVTTDTQYF. CDR3 in DNA: TGTGCCAGCAGCCTTCAGGGGGGAGTTACCACAGATACGCAGTATTTT. J is TRBJ2-3 and V is TRBV3-1, with D perhaps TRBD1 (7 bases). The length of the CDR3 is 16 residues. From germline, CDR1 is LGHDT and CDR2 YNNKEL (reference sequence). The ends were cut back, 4 bases at V and 2 bases at J, with 16 bases in the middle.

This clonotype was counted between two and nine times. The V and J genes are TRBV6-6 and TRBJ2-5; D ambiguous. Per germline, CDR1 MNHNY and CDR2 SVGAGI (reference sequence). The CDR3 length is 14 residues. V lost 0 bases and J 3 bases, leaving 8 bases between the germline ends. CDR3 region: CASSYSGGEETQYF. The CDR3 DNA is TGTGCCAGCAGTTACTCGGGCGGTGAAGAGACCCAGTACTTC.

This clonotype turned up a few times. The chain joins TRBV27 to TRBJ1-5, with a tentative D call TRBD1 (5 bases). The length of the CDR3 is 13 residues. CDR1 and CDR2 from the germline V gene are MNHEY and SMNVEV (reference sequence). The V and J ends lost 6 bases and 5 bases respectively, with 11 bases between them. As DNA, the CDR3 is TGTGCCAGCAGAGGACAATCCTATCAGCCCCAGCATTTT. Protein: CASRGQSYQPQHF.

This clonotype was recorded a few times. The CDR3 nucleotides read TGCGCCAGCAGCCTCAGGGTAGGGGACACCGGGGAGCTGTTTTTT. It translates to CASSLRVGDTGELFF. The genes are TRBV4-1 and TRBJ2-2; a possible D gene is TRBD1 (5 bases). V was cut by 4 bases and J by 3 bases, with 12 bases left in between. CDR1 is MGHRA and CDR2 is YSYEKL in the germline V gene. The CDR3 has 15 residues.

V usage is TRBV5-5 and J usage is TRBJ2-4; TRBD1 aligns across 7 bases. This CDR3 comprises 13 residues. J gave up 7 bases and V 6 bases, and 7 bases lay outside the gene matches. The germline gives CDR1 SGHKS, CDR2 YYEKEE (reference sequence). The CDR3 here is CASTRQGGNIQYF. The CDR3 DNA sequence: TGTGCCAGCACCAGACAGGGTGGGAACATTCAGTACTTC.

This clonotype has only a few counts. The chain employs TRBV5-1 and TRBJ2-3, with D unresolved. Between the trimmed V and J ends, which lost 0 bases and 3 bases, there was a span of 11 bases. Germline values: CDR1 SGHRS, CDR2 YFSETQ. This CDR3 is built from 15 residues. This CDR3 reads CASSLVGHPTDTQYF. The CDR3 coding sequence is TGCGCCAGCAGCTTGGTCGGGCACCCGACAGATACGCAGTATTTT.

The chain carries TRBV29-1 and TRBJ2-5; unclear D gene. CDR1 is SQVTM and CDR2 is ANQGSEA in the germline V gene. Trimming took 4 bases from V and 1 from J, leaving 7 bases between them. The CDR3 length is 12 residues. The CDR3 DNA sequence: TGCAGCGTTGCGGGCCTCCAAGAGACCCAGTACTTC. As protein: CSVAGLQETQYF. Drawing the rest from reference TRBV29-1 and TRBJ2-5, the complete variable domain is SAVISQKPSRDICQRGTSLTIQCQVDSQVTMMFWYRQQPGQSLTLIATANQGSEATYESGFVIDKFPISRPNLTFSTLTVSNMSPEDSSIYLCSVAGLQETQYFGPGTRLLVL.

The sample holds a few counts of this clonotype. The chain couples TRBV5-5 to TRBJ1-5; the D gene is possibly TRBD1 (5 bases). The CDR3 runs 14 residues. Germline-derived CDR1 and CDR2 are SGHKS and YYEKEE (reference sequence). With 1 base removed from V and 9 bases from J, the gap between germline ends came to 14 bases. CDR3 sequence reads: CASSLLRAQAPQHF. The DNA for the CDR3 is TGTGCCAGCAGCTTGCTCAGGGCCCAGGCGCCCCAGCATTTT.

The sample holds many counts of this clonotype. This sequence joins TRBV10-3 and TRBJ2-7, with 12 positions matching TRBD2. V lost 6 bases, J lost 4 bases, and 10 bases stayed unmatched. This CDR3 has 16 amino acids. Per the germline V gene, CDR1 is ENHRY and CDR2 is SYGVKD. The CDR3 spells CAIRPTSGRTNYEQYF. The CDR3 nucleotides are TGTGCCATCAGGCCGACTAGCGGGAGAACCAATTACGAGCAGTACTTC.